One sample yielded the 22 T cell receptor beta chains listed below, sequenced in a study of shared clonotypes between healthy human individuals. The repertoire was sequenced with immunoSEQ multiplex PCR; TCRdb's copy has only in-frame clones and lacks some. The table records around 330,000 clones, under 80% of them present only once. Sequences were obtained from memory CD4+ T cells sorted from blood. The subset was: CD45RA-negative fraction. The origin of the receptors is a man aged 25 to 40 in good health.

About this clone itself: The conserved final phenylalanine or tryptophan is absent from the CDR3, which likely points to a read error. No DNA is shown, since the ends of the CDR3 on it are uncertain; the CDR3 is the one TCRdb lists. The J gene is TRBJ2-7, the V gene TRBV28. The CDR3 length equals 11 residues, ends included. From germline, CDR1 is MDHEN and CDR2 SYDVKM. CDR3 amino acids: CASSSERRAVG.

This rearrangement joins TRBV15 to TRBJ2-7; TRBD2 aligns across 11 bases. CDR1 and CDR2 from the germline V gene are LNHNV and YYDKDF (reference sequence). Germline trimming cut 3 bases from V and 5 bases from J; bases unmatched to any gene: 15. This CDR3 is built from 18 residues. In DNA form, the CDR3 reads TGTGCCACCAGCAGGGCTATAGGGGTAACTAGCGGGAGCCACGAGCAGTACTTC. This translates into CATSRAIGVTSGSHEQYF.

This clone was observed a few times. The chain has TRBV6-4 and TRBJ1-2; TRBD1 aligns across 10 bases. The CDR3 covers 14 residues. Germline assignment: CDR1 MRHNA and CDR2 SNTAGT. V lost 1 base to trimming and J lost 5 bases; unmatched junction nucleotides: 1. The DNA for the CDR3 is TGTGCCAGCAGTGACTGGGACAGGGGATATGGCTACACCTTC. Protein sequence: CASSDWDRGYGYTF.

This clone appeared a few times. The V gene is TRBV29-1, the J gene TRBJ2-3; no reliable D call. The germline V gene encodes CDR1 SQVTM and CDR2 ANQGSEA. Trimming shortened V by 6 bases and J by 1 base, and 17 bases separated the two germline ends. There are 15 residues in the CDR3. CDR3 in DNA: TGCAGCGTGCCCAACTCCAGGATTGGCACAGATACGCAGTATTTT. Protein sequence: CSVPNSRIGTDTQYF.

J is TRBJ2-7 and V is TRBV28; TRBD1 agrees at 10 bases. The V and J ends lost 8 bases and 5 bases, in that order; junction bases with no gene match: 12. The CDR3 sequence is 15 residues long. Germline-derived CDR1 and CDR2 are MDHEN and SYDVKM. The CDR3 DNA reads TGTGCCAGCGGACCATCCCGGGACAGGGGTCACGAGCAGTACTTC. Residues: CASGPSRDRGHEQYF.

This clone has a single count. The gene calls are TRBV4-2 and TRBJ2-2; no clear D. V lost 0 bases, J lost 5 bases, and 16 bases lay in between. The CDR3 totals 17 residues. Germline-derived CDR1 and CDR2 are LGHNA and YNFKEQ. The CDR3 DNA sequence: TGTGCCAGCAGCCAAGATCTTAGTGGCTCCGATACCGGGGAGCTGTTTTTT. It is translated as CASSQDLSGSDTGELFF.

This chain joins TRBV7-9 and TRBJ2-1; 13 bases agree with TRBD2. The CDR3 is made up of 15 amino acids. The trim removed 2 bases at V and 10 bases at J, leaving 5 bases unmatched. The germline CDR1 and CDR2 sequences are SEHNR and FQNEAQ (reference sequence). The CDR3 coding sequence is TGTGCCAGCAGCTTACAACTAGCGGGAGGGCGGGAGCAGTTCTTC. Translating it yields CASSLQLAGGREQFF.

This clone has just a few counts. The chain joins TRBV6-6 to TRBJ1-2; 9 nucleotides align to TRBD1. The trim removed 4 bases at V and 6 bases at J, leaving 3 bases unmatched. The germline gives CDR1 MNHNY, CDR2 SVGAGI (reference sequence). This CDR3 has 13 residues. CDR3 in amino acids: CASSSDRGHGYTF. The CDR3 region has the DNA TGTGCCAGCAGTTCGGACAGGGGTCATGGCTACACCTTC.

The chain recombines TRBV9 with TRBJ2-1; weak D call: TRBD2 (5 bases). CDR3 length: 16 amino acids. V was trimmed by 1 base and J by 0 bases, leaving 11 bases between them. CDR1 is SGDLS and CDR2 is YYNGEE in the germline V gene. The CDR3 reads CASSVQDSTSYNEQFF. The CDR3 DNA follows: TGTGCCAGCAGCGTACAGGACTCTACCTCCTACAATGAGCAGTTCTTC.

The chain joins TRBV19 to TRBJ2-4; D unresolved. Per the germline V gene, CDR1 is LNHDA and CDR2 is SQIVND (reference sequence). V lost 4 bases, J lost 4 bases, and 17 bases lay in between. This CDR3 is 16 amino acids long. The CDR3 region is CASSTWTPRRKNIQYF. The CDR3 DNA is TGTGCCAGTAGTACTTGGACCCCCAGGCGGAAAAACATTCAGTACTTC.

The CDR3 loop is CASSRSLGQENQPQHF. The CDR3 DNA reads TGTGCCAGCAGCCGATCATTAGGACAGGAGAATCAGCCCCAGCATTTT. The chain is built from TRBV28 and TRBJ1-5; TRBD1 agrees at 7 bases. Looked up from germline, CDR1 is MDHEN and CDR2 is SYDVKM. The CDR3 totals 16 residues. V was pared by 6 bases and J by 4 bases, with 12 bases of the junction left unmatched.

The chain joins TRBV5-1 to TRBJ2-6; D possibly corresponds to TRBD2 (5 bases). V was pared by 1 base and J by 0 bases, with 8 bases between. Germline V gene sequence: CDR1 SGHRS, CDR2 YFSETQ. The CDR3 spans 16 residues. The CDR3 loop reads CASSLSGNSGANVLTF. CDR3 nucleotide sequence: TGCGCCAGCAGCTTGTCGGGGAACTCTGGGGCCAACGTCCTGACTTTC.

The genes are TRBV19 and TRBJ2-3, with TRBD1 identical over 9 bases. The CDR3 totals 15 residues. After removal of 4 bases from V and 2 bases from J, the junction contained 4 bases not matched to a gene. Germline V lookup: CDR1 LNHDA, CDR2 SQIVND (reference sequence). CDR3 loop: CASSKGQGFTDTQYF. The CDR3 DNA reads as TGTGCCAGTAGTAAGGGACAGGGCTTCACAGATACGCAGTATTTT.

The chain has TRBV7-2 and TRBJ2-3; tentatively, D is TRBD1 or TRBD2 (5 bases each). Germline CDR1 is SGHTA and CDR2 is FQGNSA. Trimming stripped 2 bases from V and 3 bases from J, with 12 bases between. The CDR3 totals 15 residues. This CDR3 reads CASSLRQGVTDTQYF. In DNA form, the CDR3 reads TGTGCCAGCAGCTTACGTCAGGGAGTAACAGATACGCAGTATTTT.

With respect to this clone: Other DNA sequences in this sample translate to the same CDR3. The V call is TRBV7-8, the J call TRBJ1-5, with D perhaps matching TRBD1 (6 bases). Trimming cost V 3 bases and J 6 bases, with 9 bases left between them. This CDR3 is built from 13 residues. The germline CDR1 and CDR2 sequences are SGHVS and FQNEAQ. The CDR3 region is CASSLGAVQPQHF. In DNA, the CDR3 is TGTGCCAGCAGCTTGGGGGCGGTTCAGCCCCAGCATTTT.

The rearrangement joins TRBV28 to TRBJ2-7, with 9 bases that match TRBD2. V trimming: 5 bases; J trimming: 4 bases; junction bases outside the gene matches: 21. The CDR3 is 19 amino acids. In germline, CDR1 is MDHEN, CDR2 SYDVKM. CDR3 DNA sequence: TGTGCCAGCAGTCCCGGGTGGCTAGCGGGGAGCGGCGGTTTTTACGAGCAGTACTTC. Translated: CASSPGWLAGSGGFYEQYF.

The chain links TRBV5-1 to TRBJ1-1; D gene unclear. Per germline, CDR1 SGHRS and CDR2 YFSETQ. Trimming left V 6 bases short and J 8 bases short, with 11 bases between. This CDR3 spans 11 amino acids. In DNA, the CDR3 is TGCGCCAGCAAAAAGGAGGAGGAAGCTTTCTTT. It translates to CASKKEEEAFF.

CDR3 in DNA: TGCGCCAGCGCCAAGGCGGGGTCTAGCACAGATACGCAGTATTTT. It specifies CASAKAGSSTDTQYF. V is TRBV5-1 and J is TRBJ2-3; D might be TRBD2 (6 bases). Germline values: CDR1 SGHRS, CDR2 YFSETQ. The CDR3 totals 15 residues. V gave up 7 bases and J gave up 0 bases, with 15 bases separating them. Using reference TRBV5-1 and TRBJ2-3 for the parts outside the CDR3, the full variable domain is KAGVTQTPRYLIKTRGQQVTLSCSPISGHRSVSWYQQTPGQGLQFLFEYFSETQRNKGNFPGRFSGRQFSNSRSEMNVSTLELGDSALYLCASAKAGSSTDTQYFGPGTRLTVL.

Only a few counts were recorded for this clone. This chain joins TRBV28 and TRBJ2-5; TRBD1 or TRBD2 may be the D gene (5 bases each). Germline values: CDR1 MDHEN, CDR2 SYDVKM. This CDR3 comprises 14 residues. Trimming shortened V by 3 bases and J by 0 bases, and 8 bases separated the two germline ends. CDR3 region: CASSFGAYQETQYF. CDR3 in DNA: TGTGCCAGCAGTTTCGGGGCGTACCAAGAGACCCAGTACTTC.

The V call is TRBV7-8, the J call TRBJ2-7, with D perhaps TRBD2 (6 bases). Germline-derived CDR1 and CDR2 are SGHVS and FQNEAQ. This CDR3 comprises 15 residues. Trimming stripped 5 bases from V and 4 bases from J, with 18 bases between. The CDR3 nucleotides are TGTGCCAGCAGCCCTCTAGGCGGGATTGAGTACGAGCAGTACTTC. Its translation is CASSPLGGIEYEQYF. Drawing the rest from reference TRBV7-8 and TRBJ2-7, the complete variable domain is GAGVSQSPRYKVAKRGQDVALRCDPISGHVSLFWYQQALGQGPEFLTYFQNEAQLDKSGLPSDRFFAERPEGSVSTLKIQRTQQEDSAVYLCASSPLGGIEYEQYFGPGTRLTVT.

V usage is TRBV7-8 and J usage is TRBJ1-2; TRBD1 matches at 9 bases. This CDR3 has 13 amino acids. Germline-derived CDR1 and CDR2 are SGHVS and FQNEAQ. The J segment lost 4 bases and the V segment lost 3 bases, leaving 0 bases of the junction unmatched. The CDR3 protein is CASSLGQGYGYTF. The CDR3 nucleotides are TGTGCCAGCAGCTTGGGACAGGGCTATGGCTACACCTTC.

This clone was detected once. The chain combines TRBV10-1 with TRBJ1-5; maybe TRBD1 (5 bases). CDR3 length: 13 residues. V was trimmed by 0 bases and J by 7 bases, leaving 7 bases between them. Looked up from germline, CDR1 is WNHNN and CDR2 is SYGVQD (reference sequence). CDR3 DNA: TGCGCCAGCAGTGAGTCGGGGACGCAGCCCCAGCATTTT. Protein: CASSESGTQPQHF.